This T cell receptor (beta chain) appears in the sequencing data of a study of cytomegalovirus exposure and HLA in healthy donors. This PCR relied on a set of 60 Vbeta primers and 13 Jbeta primers. In the original processing: In a later analysis, around 87 million unique TCR beta chains included roughly 11 million shared by two or more donors. Libraries were prepared by immunoSEQ multiplex PCR; TCRdb keeps only in-frame clonotypes and omits some of them. V and J calls plus clone size are reproduced from that table; the DNA served to infer D and trimming. The table has over 120,000 clones, about 80% seen once. Comment on this clone: The antigen remains undetermined.

This CDR3 has 16 amino acids. With 0 bases removed from V and 3 bases from J, the gap between germline ends came to 11 bases. Germline V lookup: CDR1 MNHEY, CDR2 SVGAGI. Study-wide findings and caveats: A missense variant in DCLRE1C was later tied to TCR beta V- and J-gene trimming.

Sequencing was done on a sample of PBMCs. The origin of this receptor is a female donor in good health and CMV-seronegative. This chain connects TRBV6-5 to TRBJ2-2; no clear D gene. The CDR3 reads CASSYSGALYTGELFF. The DNA for the CDR3 is TGTGCCAGCAGTTACTCGGGCGCCCTCTACACCGGGGAGCTGTTTTTT.